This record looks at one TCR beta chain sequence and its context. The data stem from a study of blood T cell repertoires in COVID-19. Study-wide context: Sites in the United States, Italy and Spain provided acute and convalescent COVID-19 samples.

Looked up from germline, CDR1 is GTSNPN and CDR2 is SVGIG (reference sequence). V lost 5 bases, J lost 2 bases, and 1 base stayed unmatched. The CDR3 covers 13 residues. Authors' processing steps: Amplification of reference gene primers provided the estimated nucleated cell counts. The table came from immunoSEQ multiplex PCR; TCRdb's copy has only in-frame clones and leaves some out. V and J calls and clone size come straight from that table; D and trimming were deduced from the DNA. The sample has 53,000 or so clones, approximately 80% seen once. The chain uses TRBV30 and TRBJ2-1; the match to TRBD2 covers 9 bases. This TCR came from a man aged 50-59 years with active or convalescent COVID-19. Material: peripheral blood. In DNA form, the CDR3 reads TGTGCCTGGGAGCGGGGGGCCTACAATGAGCAGTTCTTC. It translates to CAWERGAYNEQFF.